This TCR beta chain was obtained from a study of OX40 agonist ivuxolimab in advanced cancers. Study information: With a range of roughly 20 to 80, age averaged roughly 60 years, and around 83% were male. Three dose-escalation patients had partial responses: one with hepatocellular carcinoma and two with cutaneous melanoma.

Of note for this clone: Its antigen is not identified.

The protocol was immunoSEQ multiplex PCR, while the TCRdb copy is restricted to in-frame clones and leaves out a portion. The table lists some 68,000 clones, about 89% of them singletons. Findings and caveats of the study: In the expanded peripheral T cells, antigen specificity was never determined. Patients who responded partially at 0.1-3.0 mg/kg showed clonal expansion ranking among the lowest.

The CDR3 runs to 14 residues. CDR1 LGHNA and CDR2 YNFKEQ come from the germline V gene. V dropped 2 bases and J dropped 4 bases, with 11 bases sitting between them. The chain has TRBV4-2 and TRBJ1-1; a weak D match, TRBD1 (5 bases). The sequence was obtained from an adult with an advanced solid tumor such as melanoma, head and neck, liver or kidney cancer. Sequencing was performed on CD4+ or CD8+ T cells sorted from blood, taken in a trial of the OX40 agonist ivuxolimab. DNA of the CDR3: TGTGCCAGCAGCCAAACCAGGGTTGGCACTGAAGCTTTCTTT. Amino acid sequence: CASSQTRVGTEAFF.